The 29 T cell receptor beta chains below were found in one sample sequenced in a study of blood T cells in healthy people across ages (dated by TCRdb to 2013 to 2016). Receptor libraries were prepared by 5' RACE. Instrument on record: Illumina HiSeq 2500. The second PCR ran for roughly 7 to 11 cycles and used a J-beta primer mix along with a sample-barcoded 5' primer. TCRdb itself trimmed the public reads at Q25 with fastp, ran MiXCR and retained productive beta chains. Records with the same CDR3 protein are collapsed into one entry carrying the most frequent genes and DNA. A total of over 600,000 distinct CDR3 sequences appear in this sample, about 43% of them only once. The top ten clones comprise approximately 31% of the sample. Source material: blood. The receptors here all came from an elderly man in good health.

This clonotype was seen more than once but under ten times. As DNA, the CDR3 is TGTGCCAGCAGCGCCCGGGTCTACCCCTACGAGCAGTACTTC. Amino acid sequence: CASSARVYPYEQYF. This sequence joins TRBV7-2 and TRBJ2-5; D uncertain. The DNA end lines up better with TRBJ2-7; the J call may be wrong. This CDR3 region has 14 residues. Germline CDR1 is SGHTA and CDR2 is FQGNSA.

The chain links TRBV6-5 to TRBJ2-5; D may match TRBD1 or TRBD2 (6 bases each). The CDR3 has 15 residues. Trimming took off 5 bases at V and 0 bases at J, with 13 bases between the two ends. CDR1 MNHEY and CDR2 SVGAGI come from the germline V gene. The CDR3 DNA reads as TGTGCCAGCAGTCGAAAAAGGGGGGACCAAGAGACCCAGTACTTC. Its protein product is CASSRKRGDQETQYF.

This clonotype has just a few counts. The CDR3 sequence: CASSLVPGLNTEAFF. The CDR3 bases are TGCGCCAGCAGCTTGGTACCGGGCCTTAACACTGAAGCTTTCTTT. V usage is TRBV5-1 and J usage is TRBJ1-1; no clear D. The CDR3 totals 15 residues. CDR1 SGHRS and CDR2 YFSETQ come from the germline V gene. Deletions cut 0 bases from V and 2 bases from J, with 11 bases between.

The rearrangement uses TRBV3-1 and TRBJ1-1; no firm D call. This CDR3 spans 12 amino acids. CDR1 is LGHDT and CDR2 is YNNKEL in the germline V gene (reference sequence). V was shortened by 8 bases and J by 5 bases, with 12 bases between the two germline ends. The CDR3 DNA reads as TGTGCCAGCGGCTCCCCCGTGACTGAAGCTTTCTTT. This codes for CASGSPVTEAFF.

The rearrangement uses TRBV6-5 and TRBJ2-3; 7 nucleotides line up with TRBD1. The junction had 12 bases not matched to a gene; V was cut back by 4 bases and J by 5 bases. Per the germline V gene, CDR1 is MNHEY and CDR2 is SVGAGI. This CDR3 region has 16 residues. CDR3 residues: CASSSPGTDLGDTQYF. The CDR3 coding sequence is TGTGCCAGCAGTTCCCCCGGGACAGACCTTGGAGATACGCAGTATTTT.

The chain uses TRBV5-1 and TRBJ2-1, with TRBD1 as a possible D gene (6 bases). This CDR3 has 15 amino acids. Germline-derived CDR1 and CDR2 are SGHRS and YFSETQ. V lost 5 bases, J lost 0 bases, and 12 bases lay in between. In DNA form, the CDR3 reads TGCGCCAGCAGAACGGGACACAGCTCCTACAATGAGCAGTTCTTC. This encodes CASRTGHSSYNEQFF.

This clonotype was seen only once. This chain links TRBV6-5 with TRBJ2-5, with 8 nucleotides matching TRBD2. The germline gives CDR1 MNHEY, CDR2 SVGAGI. With 6 bases clipped from V and 4 bases from J, the junction kept 10 bases outside the gene matches. The CDR3 sequence is 15 residues long. In DNA, the CDR3 is TGTGCCAGCAGAAGCCGGGAGGGGAGGGGAGAGACCCAGTACTTC. Its protein product is CASRSREGRGETQYF.

This clonotype was detected only a few times. This rearrangement joins TRBV3-1 to TRBJ1-6; D possibly corresponds to TRBD1 (5 bases). The CDR3 is 11 amino acids. Trimming pared 0 bases from V and 16 bases from J, leaving 7 bases between. Looked up from germline, CDR1 is LGHDT and CDR2 is YNNKEL (reference sequence). DNA of the CDR3: TGTGCCAGCAGCCAAGAAGCAGGGCTCCACTTT. It encodes CASSQEAGLHF.

This clonotype has more than one count but fewer than ten. This sequence joins TRBV3-1 and TRBJ2-3, with 9 bases matching TRBD1. Trimming at V came to 1 base and at J to 9 bases, leaving 8 bases not matched to a gene. CDR3 size: 15 residues. Germline CDR1 and CDR2: LGHDT and YNNKEL (reference sequence). CDR3 sequence reads: CASSQVGTGQGTQYF. CDR3 in DNA: TGTGCCAGCAGCCAAGTCGGAACAGGACAGGGGACGCAGTATTTT.

This clonotype was seen a few times. The rearrangement links TRBV19 to TRBJ2-7; 7 nucleotides match TRBD1. CDR1 is LNHDA, CDR2 SQIVND, per germline (reference sequence). Trimming took 10 bases from V and 0 from J; bases not matched to a gene: 3. CDR3 length equals 12 residues. As DNA, the CDR3 is TGTGCCACACAGGGGATCTCCTACGAGCAGTACTTC. Translating gives CATQGISYEQYF.

The sample holds a few counts of this clonotype. The chain has TRBV29-1 and TRBJ2-3; perhaps D is TRBD1 or TRBD2 (5 bases each). Trimming stripped 6 bases from V and 4 bases from J, with 14 bases between. CDR1 is SQVTM, CDR2 ANQGSEA, per germline. This CDR3 is 13 amino acids long. The CDR3 reads CSVPRGRADTQYF. In DNA, the CDR3 is TGCAGCGTCCCTCGGGGCCGGGCAGATACGCAGTATTTT.

This clonotype was seen only once. Written as DNA, the CDR3 is TGTGCCAGCAGTTTACAGACTAGCGGAGGGATCTACGAGCAGTACTTC. Its protein product is CASSLQTSGGIYEQYF. The chain has TRBV27 and TRBJ2-7; the match to TRBD2 covers 9 bases. CDR1 and CDR2 (germline): MNHEY, SMNVEV (reference sequence). The CDR3 contains 16 residues. Losses at the gene ends were 2 bases for V and 3 bases for J; bases not matched to a gene: 8.

This clonotype was seen many times. The CDR3 DNA sequence: TGCAGCGTTGAAGCCCACAGGGGTACGGGAAGAGAGACCCAGTACTTC. Protein: CSVEAHRGTGRETQYF. V gene TRBV29-1 combines with J gene TRBJ2-5; 7 bases line up with TRBD1. The CDR3 spans 16 residues. Trimming took 1 base from V and 4 from J; bases not matched to a gene: 12. Germline CDR1 SQVTM, CDR2 ANQGSEA.

The V and J genes are TRBV13 and TRBJ2-4, with a possible D match to TRBD2 (6 bases). From germline, CDR1 is PRHDT and CDR2 FYEKMQ (reference sequence). This CDR3 comprises 14 residues. Trimming pared 0 bases from V and 4 bases from J, leaving 7 bases between. The CDR3 here is CASSLGRGKNIQYF. The CDR3 nucleotides are TGTGCCAGCAGCTTAGGTCGGGGGAAAAACATTCAGTACTTC.

The J gene is TRBJ2-5, the V gene TRBV20-1; maybe TRBD2 (5 bases). Per germline, CDR1 DFQATT and CDR2 SNEGSKA (reference sequence). CDR3 length: 16 amino acids. With 2 bases removed from V and 0 bases from J, the gap between germline ends came to 16 bases. CDR3 residues: CSARSLADGYQETQYF. The CDR3 nucleotides are TGCAGTGCTAGATCGCTAGCCGATGGGTACCAAGAGACCCAGTACTTC.

This chain joins TRBV7-9 and TRBJ2-6; TRBD2 might be the D (5 bases). Germline V gives CDR1 SEHNR, CDR2 FQNEAQ (reference sequence). The ends were cut back, 8 bases at V and 0 bases at J, with 8 bases in the middle. CDR3 length: 14 residues. The CDR3 region has the DNA TGTGCCAGCTGGGGAGACTCTGGGGCCAACGTCCTGACTTTC. Its protein is CASWGDSGANVLTF.

The chain links TRBV27 to TRBJ2-3, with a weak D call TRBD2 (5 bases). V was trimmed by 5 bases and J by 7 bases, leaving 16 bases between them. Per the germline V gene, CDR1 is MNHEY and CDR2 is SMNVEV (reference sequence). The CDR3 totals 14 residues. The CDR3 loop is CASSPYSDFHTQYF. CDR3 in DNA: TGTGCCAGCAGTCCATACTCGGACTTCCATACGCAGTATTTT.

This clonotype is a singleton in its sample. The rearrangement joins TRBV20-1 to TRBJ2-4; D gene ambiguous. With the DNA end fitting TRBJ2-5 better, the J assignment may be wrong. CDR1 DFQATT and CDR2 SNEGSKA come from the germline V gene (reference sequence). The CDR3 consists of 13 residues. CDR3 coding DNA: TGCAGTGCTCGACCTGGAAGTAAAGAGACCCAGTACTTC. Amino acid sequence: CSARPGSKETQYF.

V is TRBV19 and J is TRBJ2-2; 11 bases are a match to TRBD2. Germline lookup yields CDR1 LNHDA and CDR2 SQIVND (reference sequence). This CDR3 has 15 residues. After removal of 2 bases from V and 7 bases from J, the junction contained 3 bases not matched to a gene. Here the CDR3 reads CASSITSGSGGELFF. DNA for the CDR3: TGTGCCAGTAGTATAACTAGCGGGAGTGGCGGGGAGCTGTTTTTT.

J is TRBJ2-1 and V is TRBV20-1; D gene uncertain. The germline V gene encodes CDR1 DFQATT and CDR2 SNEGSKA (reference sequence). This CDR3 spans 14 amino acids. Trimming stripped 8 bases from V and 5 bases from J, with 19 bases between. The CDR3 bases are TGCAGTCCCCGGGCGGCTAGTCAAAACAATGAGCAGTTCTTC. It translates to CSPRAASQNNEQFF.

Comment on this clonotype: A clone one base away is much larger, so this may be a read error. The chain has TRBV24-1 and TRBJ2-3; 8 bases fit TRBD2. Per germline, CDR1 KGHDR and CDR2 SFDVKD. V lost 1 base and J lost 5; bases outside the gene matches: 7. The CDR3 is 16 amino acids. The CDR3 sequence is CATSDFAGGEEDTQYF. In DNA form, the CDR3 reads TGTGCCACCAGTGATTTCGCGGGGGGCGAGGAAGATACGCAGTATTTT.

This clonotype came up many times. The V gene is TRBV29-1, the J gene TRBJ2-1, with D hard to call. The CDR3 runs 16 residues. Per the germline V gene, CDR1 is SQVTM and CDR2 is ANQGSEA. V was pared by 1 base and J by 8 bases, with 21 bases between. The CDR3 region is CSVEVVSTALSYEQFF. The CDR3 nucleotides are TGCAGCGTTGAAGTAGTCTCGACCGCACTCTCCTATGAGCAGTTCTTC.

The rearrangement links TRBV29-1 to TRBJ1-2, with D unclear. The V and J ends lost 3 bases and 8 bases respectively, with 13 bases between them. CDR3 size: 12 residues. Germline V lookup: CDR1 SQVTM, CDR2 ANQGSEA. The CDR3 coding sequence is TGCAGCGTTGAGATCGCACAGTACGGCTACACCTTC. Translating it yields CSVEIAQYGYTF.

This chain joins TRBV6-6 and TRBJ1-1; TRBD1 might be the D (6 bases). Germline assignment: CDR1 MNHNY and CDR2 SVGAGI (reference sequence). V lost 5 bases and J lost 0, with 10 bases in between. This CDR3 region has 14 residues. CDR3 amino acids: CASSIGQLNTEAFF. In DNA, the CDR3 is TGTGCCAGCAGTATCGGACAGCTGAACACTGAAGCTTTCTTT.

This clonotype has just a few counts. This chain uses TRBV6-2 or TRBV6-3 with TRBJ2-4; a possible D gene is TRBD2 (5 bases). Germline V gene data show CDR1 as MNHEY and CDR2 as SVGEGT. The CDR3 covers 15 residues. Trimming stripped 5 bases from V and 0 bases from J, with 11 bases between. In DNA form, the CDR3 reads TGTGCCAGCAGTGCGGCGAGGGTAGCCAAAAACATTCAGTACTTC. It specifies CASSAARVAKNIQYF.

This rearrangement joins TRBV20-1 to TRBJ1-3; TRBD1 might be the D (5 bases). The V end was cut by 6 bases, the J end by 4 bases, with 19 bases between. This CDR3 is 15 amino acids long. In germline, CDR1 is DFQATT, CDR2 SNEGSKA (reference sequence). This chain's CDR3 is CSALLGGRVGNTIYF. The CDR3 region has the DNA TGCAGTGCGCTGCTGGGAGGCAGGGTCGGAAACACCATATATTTT.

This clonotype was seen more than once but under ten times. The rearrangement uses TRBV4-1 and TRBJ1-4; no clear D gene. The germline V and J ends were trimmed by 0 bases and 0 bases, with 8 bases remaining between them. CDR1 and CDR2 from the germline V gene are MGHRA and YSYEKL. CDR3 length: 16 residues. CDR3 region: CASSQETSATNEKLFF. Here the CDR3 DNA reads TGCGCCAGCAGCCAAGAGACCAGTGCAACTAATGAAAAACTGTTTTTT.

This chain uses TRBV18 with TRBJ2-1; 11 bases match TRBD1. The CDR3 length is 17 residues. The V gene's germline CDR1 is KGHSH and CDR2 LQKENI. V was clipped by 2 bases and J by 2 bases; unmatched bases: 5. DNA for the CDR3: TGTGCCAGCTCACCATGGACAGGGGGCAGGACCTACAATGAGCAGTTCTTC. Its protein product is CASSPWTGGRTYNEQFF.

This sequence joins TRBV7-2 and TRBJ2-5, with 16 positions matching TRBD2. Germline V gene sequence: CDR1 SGHTA, CDR2 FQGNSA. V was clipped by 4 bases and J by 11 bases; unmatched bases: 13. The CDR3 is made up of 17 amino acids. In DNA form, the CDR3 reads TGTGCCAGCAGCTGGGGACTAGCGGGGGGGAGGGTCAATGAGCAGTACTTC. Translating gives CASSWGLAGGRVNEQYF.